These 24 T cell receptor beta chains were sequenced from one sample in a study of T cells in Graves' hyperthyroidism and ophthalmopathy. Amplified TCR beta CDR3 regions derived from RNA transcripts. First-round RT-PCR with HTBI primers amplified the TCR CDR3 region. TCRdb passed the multiplex PCR reads through MiXCR, listing each CDR3 protein once. The table shows under 350,000 distinct CDR3 sequences, with roughly 21% occurring only once. Input material: blood. These receptors all stem from a woman aged 45-65 years with Graves' hyperthyroidism.

This clonotype was observed at least ten times. The V gene is TRBV12-3 or TRBV12-4, the J gene TRBJ1-1; D uncertain. The V and J ends lost 3 bases and 0 bases respectively, with 11 bases between them. The CDR3 loop spans 15 amino acids. CDR3 in DNA: TGTGCCAGCAGTTTTGGTATTGGGATGAACACTGAAGCTTTCTTT. Its translation: CASSFGIGMNTEAFF.

Many counts were recorded for this clonotype. The chain uses TRBV20-1 and TRBJ2-7; D gene uncertain. Germline V gene data show CDR1 as DFQATT and CDR2 as SNEGSKA (reference sequence). V shed 6 bases and J shed 3 bases, with 9 bases lying between them. This CDR3 has 11 amino acids. This CDR3 is CSAMDRYEQYF. In DNA form, the CDR3 reads TGCAGTGCAATGGACCGCTACGAGCAGTACTTC.

This chain links TRBV2 with TRBJ2-2; 11 nucleotides align to TRBD1. Germline values: CDR1 SNHLY, CDR2 FYNNEI. The CDR3 contains 15 residues. J was trimmed by 6 bases and V by 5 bases; bases with no gene match: 5. CDR3 sequence reads: CASSRTGGLSGELFF. Here the CDR3 DNA reads TGTGCCAGCAGTCGGACAGGGGGCCTGTCCGGGGAGCTGTTTTTT.

CDR3 sequence (DNA): TGTGCCAGCAGCACCGACCTAGCGGGAGCCTACGAGCAGTACTTC. It encodes CASSTDLAGAYEQYF. V gene TRBV6-1 combines with J gene TRBJ2-7, with 10 bases aligning to TRBD2. From germline, CDR1 is MNHNS and CDR2 SASEGT. Unmatched junction bases numbered 7, after V lost 6 bases and J lost 2 bases. The CDR3 contains 15 residues.

Many counts were recorded for this clonotype. CDR3 loop: CASSVQGAGETQYF. As DNA, the CDR3 is TGTGCCAGCAGTGTCCAGGGGGCGGGAGAGACCCAGTACTTC. The gene calls are TRBV2 and TRBJ2-5; 8 positions agree with TRBD1. From germline, CDR1 is SNHLY and CDR2 FYNNEI. After removal of 4 bases from V and 4 bases from J, the junction contained 5 bases not matched to a gene. This CDR3 is 14 amino acids long.

The sample holds a few counts of this clonotype. The chain uses TRBV11-2 and TRBJ1-1; D is ambiguous. CDR1 is SGHAT, CDR2 FQNNGV, per germline. The CDR3 spans 14 residues. Trimming stripped 1 base from V and 8 bases from J, with 14 bases between. Here the CDR3 reads CASSLAFGSLEAFF. The CDR3 nucleotides are TGTGCCAGCAGCTTAGCATTTGGCAGCTTGGAAGCTTTCTTT.

Here the CDR3 reads CASSLTLLAGGPADTQYF. CDR3 coding DNA: TGTGCCAGCAGCTTAACCTTACTAGCGGGAGGGCCTGCAGATACGCAGTATTTT. V gene TRBV2 combines with J gene TRBJ2-3, with TRBD2 matching over 13 bases. The junction had 13 bases not matched to a gene; V was cut back by 6 bases and J by 4 bases. The CDR3 is 18 residues long. Germline assignment: CDR1 SNHLY and CDR2 FYNNEI.

Many counts were recorded for this clonotype. J is TRBJ2-5 and V is TRBV20-1, with D possibly matching TRBD2 (6 bases). V was shortened by 7 bases and J by 3 bases, with 21 bases between the two germline ends. The CDR3 totals 15 residues. CDR1 is DFQATT, CDR2 SNEGSKA, per germline (reference sequence). The CDR3 DNA follows: TGCAGTGTCCTAGGTCATGGGATAGCGGAAGAGACCCAGTACTTC. Translation gives CSVLGHGIAEETQYF.

This clonotype has a count of ten or more. The J gene is TRBJ1-1, the V gene TRBV10-3; the D gene is possibly TRBD1 (6 bases). CDR3 length equals 14 residues. The V gene lost 5 bases and the J gene lost 1 base, with 11 bases spanning the gap. Germline lookup yields CDR1 ENHRY and CDR2 SYGVKD. The CDR3 here is CAISYGGQNTEAFF. The CDR3 DNA follows: TGTGCCATCAGTTACGGGGGACAGAACACTGAAGCTTTCTTT.

Many counts were recorded for this clonotype. The V and J genes are TRBV3-1 and TRBJ2-1; D may be TRBD1 or TRBD2 (5 bases each). In germline, CDR1 is LGHDT, CDR2 YNNKEL (reference sequence). The germline V and J ends were trimmed by 1 base and 8 bases, with 6 bases remaining between them. This CDR3 has 12 residues. The CDR3 sequence is CASSQGGYEQFF. The CDR3 coding sequence is TGTGCCAGCAGCCAAGGGGGGTATGAGCAGTTCTTC.

This clonotype was found many times. This chain connects TRBV20-1 to TRBJ1-5; tentative D call: TRBD1 (6 bases). V lost 1 base to trimming and J lost 2 bases, with 9 bases between them. CDR1 and CDR2 (germline): DFQATT, SNEGSKA (reference sequence). The CDR3 is 14 amino acids. CDR3 coding DNA: TGCAGTGCTAGAGTGGGGGGCGGCAATCAGCCCCAGCATTTT. Amino acids: CSARVGGGNQPQHF.

The chain joins TRBV5-1 to TRBJ2-5; TRBD1 is a possible D gene (5 bases). This CDR3 contains 14 residues. The germline V gene has CDR1 SGHRS and CDR2 YFSETQ. The V end lost 4 bases, the J end lost 2 bases, and 12 bases lay between the germline ends. CDR3 loop: CASSILGRQETQYF. CDR3 nucleotides: TGCGCCAGCAGCATACTGGGGCGTCAAGAGACCCAGTACTTC.

Many counts were recorded for this clonotype. The V gene is TRBV5-1, the J gene TRBJ1-1; no firm D call. CDR1 and CDR2 from the germline V gene are SGHRS and YFSETQ. The length of the CDR3 is 15 residues. V was shortened by 0 bases and J by 1 base, with 10 bases between the two germline ends. CDR3 DNA: TGCGCCAGCAGCTTGGCTCTGGGAGAGAACACTGAAGCTTTCTTT. Translation: CASSLALGENTEAFF.

There are many counts of this clonotype. V usage is TRBV28 and J usage is TRBJ2-7, with D tentatively TRBD2 (6 bases). The CDR3 loop spans 14 amino acids. V was pared by 4 bases and J by 4 bases, with 14 bases between. Per the germline V gene, CDR1 is MDHEN and CDR2 is SYDVKM. The CDR3 is CASSSGDGRYEQYF. The CDR3 nucleotides are TGTGCCAGCAGTTCGGGGGACGGCAGATACGAGCAGTACTTC.

This clonotype appeared a single time. The rearrangement uses TRBV19 and TRBJ1-5; 7 bases agree with TRBD1. The CDR3 runs to 15 residues. Germline loops: CDR1 LNHDA, CDR2 SQIVND (reference sequence). Trimming removed 6 bases from V and 4 bases from J; junction bases left unmatched: 9. The CDR3 DNA reads as TGTGCCAGTAGCTACCAAGACAGGGAAAATCAGCCCCAGCATTTT. This gives the protein CASSYQDRENQPQHF.

Only one count was recorded for this clonotype. The CDR3 loop reads CASSLAAQGSQPQHF. The CDR3, as DNA: TGTGCCAGCAGCTTAGCCGCCCAGGGAAGTCAGCCCCAGCATTTT. V gene TRBV7-2 combines with J gene TRBJ1-5; perhaps TRBD1 as D (5 bases). V dropped 0 bases and J dropped 6 bases, with 12 bases sitting between them. Per germline, CDR1 SGHTA and CDR2 FQGNSA. This CDR3 spans 15 amino acids. The whole variable domain, filled in from reference TRBV7-2 and TRBJ1-5, reads GAGVSQSPSNKVTEKGKDVELRCDPISGHTALYWYRQSLGQGLEFLIYFQGNSAPDKSGLPSDRFSAERTGGSVSTLTIQRTQQEDSAVYLCASSLAAQGSQPQHFGDGTRLSIL.

This clonotype was counted many times. The V and J genes are TRBV7-3 and TRBJ2-3; D ambiguous. Trimming removed 0 bases from V and 6 bases from J, with 7 bases in between. The germline gives CDR1 SGHTA, CDR2 FQGTGA. The CDR3 runs 13 residues. The CDR3 DNA is TGTGCCAGCAGCTTAACACGTAGGGATACGCAGTATTTT. This gives the protein CASSLTRRDTQYF.

This clonotype was counted only a few times. The chain joins TRBV20-1 to TRBJ1-4, with D tentatively TRBD1 (5 bases). The CDR3 has 15 residues. Per the germline V gene, CDR1 is DFQATT and CDR2 is SNEGSKA (reference sequence). V was clipped by 3 bases and J by 3 bases, with 14 bases between them. The CDR3, as DNA: TGCAGTGCTAGGGGGCTTCGGGCGGCTAATGAAAAACTGTTTTTT. This sequence encodes CSARGLRAANEKLFF.

This clonotype was counted many times. This chain uses TRBV20-1 with TRBJ1-4, with D perhaps TRBD1 (6 bases). Germline V gene data show CDR1 as DFQATT and CDR2 as SNEGSKA (reference sequence). The CDR3 totals 15 residues. Deletions cut 3 bases from V and 2 bases from J, with 13 bases between. CDR3 amino acids: CSARAGARTNEKLFF. The CDR3 DNA reads as TGCAGTGCTAGGGCAGGGGCGAGGACTAATGAAAAACTGTTTTTT.

Comments on this clonotype: This sequence may be a read error, since a much larger clone differs from it by one base. The chain couples TRBV5-6 to TRBJ2-1; D remains ambiguous. CDR1 and CDR2 (germline): SGHDT, YYEEEE. This CDR3 is built from 12 residues. For the CDR3, the DNA is TGTACCAGCAGCTTTAGGCGAGATGAGCAGTTCTTC. This encodes CTSSFRRDEQFF.

This clonotype was found many times. The chain has TRBV6-1 and TRBJ1-6; 7 nucleotides match TRBD1. Germline values: CDR1 MNHNS, CDR2 SASEGT. The V and J ends lost 4 bases and 8 bases, in that order; junction bases with no gene match: 5. The CDR3 extends over 14 amino acids. DNA of the CDR3: TGTGCCAGCAGTGCCACAGGGGTAGATTCACCCCTCCACTTT. Amino acid sequence: CASSATGVDSPLHF.

This clonotype was counted between two and nine times. This chain connects TRBV20-1 to TRBJ2-5; 7 positions agree with TRBD2. V trimming: 4 bases; J trimming: 7 bases; junction bases outside the gene matches: 6. The V gene's germline CDR1 is DFQATT and CDR2 SNEGSKA (reference sequence). The CDR3 runs 12 residues. Here the CDR3 reads CSATIPGGTQYF. CDR3 nucleotide sequence: TGCAGTGCTACCATCCCGGGGGGGACCCAGTACTTC.

This clonotype was counted many times. The chain carries TRBV11-2 and TRBJ2-1; the D gene is possibly TRBD1 (6 bases). V was clipped by 6 bases and J by 0 bases, with 12 bases between them. The CDR3 has 15 residues. Germline assignment: CDR1 SGHAT and CDR2 FQNNGV. CDR3 bases: TGTGCCAGCAGGAAGCTGACAGGCTCCTACAATGAGCAGTTCTTC. Protein sequence: CASRKLTGSYNEQFF.

This clonotype was seen repeatedly, ten times or more. The chain combines TRBV29-1 with TRBJ1-1; D gene unclear. Germline CDR1 is SQVTM and CDR2 is ANQGSEA. V was shortened by 2 bases and J by 1 base, with 5 bases between the two germline ends. The CDR3 is 12 amino acids. The CDR3 here is CSVEKGNTEAFF. DNA for the CDR3: TGCAGCGTTGAAAAGGGGAACACTGAAGCTTTCTTT.